The sequence of this T cell receptor (beta chain) was determined in a study of blood T cell repertoires in COVID-19. Overall study context: COVID-19 samples collected from the United States, Italy and Spain covered acute and convalescent phases.

In the authors' workflow: From reference gene primer amplification, estimates of nucleated cell counts were derived. Sequenced by immunoSEQ multiplex PCR; TCRdb stores in-frame clones only, minus some. The V and J calls and the clone size are those of that table, but D and trimming were determined from the DNA. The sample comprises more than 85,000 clones, nearly 80% of which are singletons, and around 15% rests with the top ten. Sequenced: peripheral blood. This TCR derives from a woman aged 80 or over with active or convalescent COVID-19.

CDR3 protein: CASSLDSNSGANVLTF. The CDR3 DNA reads as TGCGCCAGCAGCTTGGACAGCAACTCTGGGGCCAACGTCCTGACTTTC. The chain couples TRBV5-1 to TRBJ2-6; D gene unclear. Germline CDR1 reads SGHRS; CDR2 reads YFSETQ. The CDR3 sequence is 16 residues long. The V end was cut by 0 bases, the J end by 0 bases, with 7 bases between.